This T cell receptor beta chain came from a study of human T cells and chemical hapten exposure. For the study at large: Patch tests put 0.01% DPC on the upper back, and the results were checked at 6 days.

From germline, CDR1 is SGHNT and CDR2 YYREEE (reference sequence). The CDR3 length is 13 residues. Trimming cost V 0 bases and J 4 bases, with 5 bases left between them. TCRdb used MiXCR to reprocess the RACE reads, holding one entry per CDR3 protein. The sample has around 57,000 distinct CDR3 sequences, about 10% seen once. The time point: patch test 1, 2 weeks after DPC sensitization. Treatment defined: therapeutic diphenylcyclopropenone sensitization with weekly scalp DPC. Whole blood that had not been fractionated was the source of extracted total RNA. The clonotype was recovered from a woman in her thirties or forties with alopecia areata. Some clones in this sample may be carry-over from other donors' samples. This chain joins TRBV5-4 and TRBJ2-1; no reliable D call. This specimen was whole blood, taken in connection with sensitization to the hapten diphenylcyclopropenone (DPC). For the CDR3, the DNA is TGTGCCAGCAGCTTGGCGCAGTACAATGAGCAGTTCTTC. The encoded protein is CASSLAQYNEQFF.